A single sample gave rise to the 9 T cell receptor beta chains below, sequenced in a study of beta chain features in type 1 diabetes. Since all of the isolated RNA was reverse transcribed, expressed TCRB transcripts were what got sequenced. Here immunoSEQ multiplex PCR was the method, and the copy in TCRdb shows in-frame clones only, minus some. The table shows some 900,000 clones, with roughly 17% occurring only once. The specimen was naive CD4+ T cells from blood. The receptors come from a woman aged 18-29 years in good health.

This clone was seen only a few times. The chain uses TRBV18 and TRBJ2-1, with D unresolved. The germline gives CDR1 KGHSH, CDR2 LQKENI. The ends were cut back, 5 bases at V and 13 bases at J, with 15 bases in the middle. The CDR3 is 12 amino acids. The CDR3 nucleotides read TGTGCCAGCTCAAGCCCGTGGTCAATACAGTTCTTC. It yields the protein CASSSPWSIQFF. Full variable domain (remainder filled in from reference TRBV18 and TRBJ2-1): NAGVMQNPRHLVRRRGQEARLRCSPMKGHSHVYWYRQLPEEGLKFMVYLQKENIIDESGMPKERFSAEFPKEGPSILRIQQVVRGDSAAYFCASSSPWSIQFFGPGTRLTVL.

The chain recombines TRBV11-2 with TRBJ2-2; no reliable D call. Germline V gene sequence: CDR1 SGHAT, CDR2 FQNNGV. The CDR3 runs 14 residues. Trimming took 2 bases from V and 3 from J, leaving 7 bases between them. CDR3 amino acids: CASSLFRDTGELFF. In DNA form, the CDR3 reads TGTGCCAGCAGCTTATTTCGGGACACCGGGGAGCTGTTTTTT.

The chain links TRBV13 to TRBJ2-7; the match to TRBD2 covers 11 bases. Germline values: CDR1 PRHDT, CDR2 FYEKMQ (reference sequence). This CDR3 is built from 17 residues. With 2 bases clipped from V and 1 base from J, the junction kept 7 bases outside the gene matches. CDR3 sequence (DNA): TGTGCCAGCAGCTTAAGTCTAGCGGGGGGCAAATCCTACGAGCAGTACTTC. It yields the protein CASSLSLAGGKSYEQYF.

This clone was found once. The chain is built from TRBV12-2 and TRBJ1-5; TRBD1, as called in the table, went unchecked against the DNA. TRBV12-2 is marked as a pseudogene. This CDR3 region has 18 residues. CDR3 sequence reads: CATPSRGQEKVSNQPQHF. CDR3 coding DNA: TGTGCAACCCCGAGTCGGGGACAGGAGAAAGTGAGCAATCAGCCCCAGCATTTT.

This chain uses TRBV5-6 with TRBJ2-5; 12 bases fit TRBD2. The CDR3 consists of 16 residues. Germline V gene data show CDR1 as SGHDT and CDR2 as YYEEEE. V shed 1 base and J 2 bases; nucleotides not matched to a gene: 3. CDR3 in amino acids: CASSLLGLAGQETQYF. CDR3 nucleotide sequence: TGTGCCAGCAGCTTGCTAGGACTAGCGGGACAAGAGACCCAGTACTTC.

This clone was observed a few times. The rearrangement links TRBV5-6 to TRBJ2-7; D not resolved. The germline V gene has CDR1 SGHDT and CDR2 YYEEEE. The germline V and J ends were trimmed by 0 bases and 1 base, with 14 bases remaining between them. This CDR3 spans 16 amino acids. The CDR3 loop reads CASSLALGLGSYEQYF. DNA of the CDR3: TGTGCCAGCAGCTTGGCTTTGGGGTTGGGTTCCTACGAGCAGTACTTC.

This clone was detected a few times. The CDR3 loop is CASSLTADRGSEQFF. The CDR3 region has the DNA TGTGCCAGCAGCTTAACGGCTGACCGAGGGAGCGAGCAGTTCTTC. This chain joins TRBV7-3 and TRBJ2-1; possibly TRBD2 for D (5 bases). V lost 0 bases and J 10 bases, leaving 16 bases between the germline ends. This CDR3 has 15 amino acids. Germline V gives CDR1 SGHTA, CDR2 FQGTGA.

The CDR3 coding sequence is TGTGCCAGCAGCTTATTTACTAGCGGGCACAAAAGTGAGCAGTTCTTC. Translating gives CASSLFTSGHKSEQFF. V is TRBV7-3 and J is TRBJ2-1; 9 nucleotides agree with TRBD2. Per the germline V gene, CDR1 is SGHTA and CDR2 is FQGTGA. V gave up 2 bases and J gave up 9 bases; unmatched junction bases: 11. The CDR3 is 16 residues long.

The chain combines TRBV7-2 with TRBJ1-1, with D tentatively TRBD1 (6 bases). V was trimmed by 1 base and J by 5 bases, leaving 11 bases between them. This CDR3 contains 14 residues. Germline V gene sequence: CDR1 SGHTA, CDR2 FQGNSA. This CDR3 is CASSLVGGRTEAFF. CDR3 sequence (DNA): TGTGCCAGCAGCTTAGTAGGGGGAAGGACTGAAGCTTTCTTT.